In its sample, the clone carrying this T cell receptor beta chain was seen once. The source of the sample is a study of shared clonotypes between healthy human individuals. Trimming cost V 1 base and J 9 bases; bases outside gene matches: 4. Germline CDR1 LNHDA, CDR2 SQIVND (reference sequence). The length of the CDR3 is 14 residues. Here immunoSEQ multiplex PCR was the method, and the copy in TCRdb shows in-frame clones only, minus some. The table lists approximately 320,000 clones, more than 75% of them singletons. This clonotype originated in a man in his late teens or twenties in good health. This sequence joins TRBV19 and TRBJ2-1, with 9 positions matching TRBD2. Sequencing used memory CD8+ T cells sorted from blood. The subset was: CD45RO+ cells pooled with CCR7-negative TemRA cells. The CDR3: CASSIGGTSSEQFF. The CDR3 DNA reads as TGTGCCAGTAGTATAGGCGGGACTAGCAGTGAGCAGTTCTTC.